This entry lists 15 T cell receptor beta chains sequenced from one sample in a study of blood T cell repertoires in COVID-19. Some clones are missing from TCRdb's copy, which holds only in-frame ones; the method was immunoSEQ multiplex PCR. In the table there are 85,000 to 100,000 clones, about nine tenths of which are singletons. The sample taken for sequencing was peripheral blood. The receptor set was obtained from a man between 60 and 75 years old with acute or convalescent COVID-19.

This chain links TRBV9 with TRBJ1-3; 7 nucleotides agree with TRBD1. Germline values: CDR1 SGDLS, CDR2 YYNGEE. The V and J ends lost 0 bases and 5 bases, in that order; junction bases with no gene match: 11. The CDR3 contains 17 residues. The CDR3: CASSVATGNRGRNTIYF. The DNA of the CDR3 is TGTGCCAGCAGCGTAGCTACGGGGAACAGGGGTCGAAACACCATATATTTT.

This chain joins TRBV4-1 and TRBJ1-2; TRBD1 is a possible D gene (6 bases). CDR1 MGHRA and CDR2 YSYEKL come from the germline V gene. The CDR3 runs to 15 residues. V was trimmed by 1 base and J by 4 bases, leaving 13 bases between them. CDR3 region: CASSQGTADLYGYTF. In nucleotides, the CDR3 is TGCGCCAGCAGCCAAGGGACAGCCGACCTCTATGGCTACACCTTC.

This clone was observed once. The chain has TRBV19 and TRBJ1-6; the D gene is possibly TRBD1 (5 bases). Germline V gene sequence: CDR1 LNHDA, CDR2 SQIVND (reference sequence). This CDR3 is built from 14 residues. V was pared by 5 bases and J by 8 bases, with 13 bases between. CDR3 in DNA: TGTGCCAGTAGTCTCCGGGGGGACGATTCACCCCTCCACTTT. This translates into CASSLRGDDSPLHF.

The rearrangement joins TRBV5-1 to TRBJ2-1; 11 nucleotides line up with TRBD2. In germline, CDR1 is SGHRS, CDR2 YFSETQ. V lost 4 bases and J lost 10; bases outside the gene matches: 13. The CDR3 sequence is 16 residues long. This CDR3 reads CASSTLGLAVGGEQFF. The CDR3 nucleotides read TGCGCCAGCAGCACATTGGGACTAGCGGTCGGGGGGGAGCAGTTCTTC.

This clone was counted once. This chain joins TRBV12-3 or TRBV12-4 and TRBJ2-5, with 11 nucleotides matching TRBD2. The CDR3 runs to 12 residues. Germline trimming cut 7 bases from V and 5 bases from J; bases unmatched to any gene: 0. CDR3 in amino acids: CASTSGGETQYF. In DNA form, the CDR3 reads TGTGCCAGCACTAGCGGGGGGGAGACCCAGTACTTC.

The chain joins TRBV19 to TRBJ2-1; D perhaps matches TRBD1 (6 bases). CDR1 is LNHDA and CDR2 is SQIVND in the germline V gene (reference sequence). Deletions cut 5 bases from V and 0 bases from J, with 17 bases between. This CDR3 comprises 17 residues. The CDR3 DNA follows: TGTGCCAGTAGTCAAAGTACAGGGATCAGCTCCTACAATGAGCAGTTCTTC. Its translation is CASSQSTGISSYNEQFF.

This chain uses TRBV3-1 (or the pseudogene TRBV3-2) with TRBJ1-5; D is unresolved. Trimming took 4 bases from V and 7 from J, leaving 14 bases between them. The CDR3 is 14 amino acids. In germline, CDR1 is LGHDT, CDR2 YNNKEL (reference sequence). The CDR3: CASSPTTGNQPQHF. DNA of the CDR3: TGTGCCAGCAGCCCCACCACGGGGAACCAGCCCCAGCATTTT.

The chain carries TRBV19 and TRBJ2-3, with D perhaps TRBD2 (7 bases). This CDR3 has 15 residues. CDR1 is LNHDA, CDR2 SQIVND, per germline (reference sequence). The V and J ends lost 1 base and 3 bases respectively, with 11 bases between them. CDR3: CASSIAGGLTDTQYF. The CDR3 DNA sequence: TGTGCCAGTAGTATAGCGGGGGGCCTGACAGATACGCAGTATTTT.

The chain combines TRBV6-5 with TRBJ2-7; possibly TRBD2 for D (5 bases). Germline V lookup: CDR1 MNHEY, CDR2 SVGAGI. Between the trimmed V and J ends, which lost 0 bases and 3 bases, there was a span of 9 bases. The CDR3 length is 14 residues. This CDR3 is CASSYSGMHYEQYV. The CDR3 DNA reads as TGTGCCAGCAGTTACTCCGGGATGCACTACGAGCAGTACGTC.

This clone has a handful of counts. V usage is TRBV4-2 and J usage is TRBJ2-2, with a tentative D call TRBD2 (6 bases). CDR1 and CDR2 from the germline V gene are LGHNA and YNFKEQ. V lost 0 bases and J 7 bases, leaving 21 bases between the germline ends. The CDR3 covers 18 residues. The CDR3 coding sequence is TGTGCCAGCAGCCAAGACGGGCCTAGCGCGGCTCAAGGCGGGGAGCTGTTTTTT. Its translation is CASSQDGPSAAQGGELFF.

This chain uses TRBV19 with TRBJ1-1, with TRBD1 matching over 9 bases. V trimming: 1 base; J trimming: 1 base; junction bases outside the gene matches: 10. The length of the CDR3 is 18 residues. Per the germline V gene, CDR1 is LNHDA and CDR2 is SQIVND (reference sequence). The CDR3 protein is CASSIVHTGGGGNTEAFF. CDR3 coding DNA: TGTGCCAGTAGTATAGTTCATACAGGGGGCGGAGGGAACACTGAAGCTTTCTTT.

This clone was detected only a few times. The gene calls are TRBV2 and TRBJ1-6; D possibly corresponds to TRBD1 (6 bases). Germline-derived CDR1 and CDR2 are SNHLY and FYNNEI. V lost 2 bases and J 8 bases, leaving 10 bases between the germline ends. The CDR3 is 14 amino acids. CDR3 DNA sequence: TGTGCCAGCAGTGAAACAGGGTATTATTCACCCCTCCACTTT. Its translation: CASSETGYYSPLHF.

Note on this clone: The sample carries other DNA sequences with the same CDR3. The chain combines TRBV6-5 with TRBJ2-3, with 12 bases matching TRBD2. V was pared by 4 bases and J by 3 bases, with 2 bases of the junction left unmatched. The CDR3 loop spans 15 amino acids. Germline CDR1 MNHEY, CDR2 SVGAGI. The CDR3 loop reads CASSLLAGGTDTQYF. CDR3 in DNA: TGTGCCAGCAGTTTACTAGCGGGGGGTACAGATACGCAGTATTTT.

The V call is TRBV30, the J call TRBJ1-1; 8 bases align to TRBD1. Germline values: CDR1 GTSNPN, CDR2 SVGIG (reference sequence). The V segment lost 3 bases and the J segment 2 bases; nucleotides outside the gene matches: 8. The CDR3 is 15 residues long. This CDR3 reads CAWRDRDGRNTEAFF. CDR3 coding DNA: TGTGCCTGGAGGGACAGGGACGGTCGAAACACTGAAGCTTTCTTT.

The chain links TRBV5-4 to TRBJ2-1; 11 bases are shared with TRBD2. Looked up from germline, CDR1 is SGHNT and CDR2 is YYREEE (reference sequence). V shed 3 bases and J 5 bases; nucleotides not matched to a gene: 7. CDR3 length equals 16 residues. The CDR3 DNA reads as TGTGCCAGCAGCTCAGTAGCGGGGGGGATGAACAATGAGCAGTTCTTC. Its protein product is CASSSVAGGMNNEQFF.